This T cell receptor beta chain emerged from a study of blood T cell repertoires in COVID-19. Overall study: There were acute and convalescent COVID-19 samples, and they came from the United States, Italy and Spain. Nucleic acid was either cDNA or gDNA, and it came from T cells, B-cell-depleted T cells, or PBMCs.

Trimming pared 3 bases from V and 0 bases from J, leaving 11 bases between. CDR1 and CDR2 (germline): LNHDA, SQIVND (reference sequence). The CDR3 has 15 amino acids. In the original analysis: Cell counts per sample came from amplifying reference gene primers. This table comes from immunoSEQ multiplex PCR, and its TCRdb copy is limited to in-frame clones, with some not included. V, J and clone size derive from that table, while D and trimming were established from the DNA sequence. Of about 270,000 clones listed, approximately 86% are singletons. This sequence originates from a middle-aged man with active or convalescent COVID-19. Sequenced: peripheral blood. The gene calls are TRBV19 and TRBJ1-1; D may be TRBD1 (6 bases). CDR3 sequence reads: CASSIGTKMNTEAFF. CDR3 nucleotides: TGTGCCAGTAGTATCGGGACAAAAATGAACACTGAAGCTTTCTTT.